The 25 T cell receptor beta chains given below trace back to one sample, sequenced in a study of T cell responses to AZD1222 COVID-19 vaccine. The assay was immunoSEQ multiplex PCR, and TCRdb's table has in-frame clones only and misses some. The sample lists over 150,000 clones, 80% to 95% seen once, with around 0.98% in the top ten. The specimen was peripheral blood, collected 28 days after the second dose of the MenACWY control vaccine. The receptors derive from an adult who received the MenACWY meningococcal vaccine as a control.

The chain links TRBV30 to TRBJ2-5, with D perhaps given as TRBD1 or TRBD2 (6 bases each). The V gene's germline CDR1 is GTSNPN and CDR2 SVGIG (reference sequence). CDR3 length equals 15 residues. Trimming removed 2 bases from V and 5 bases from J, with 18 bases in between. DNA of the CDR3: TGTGCCTGGAGTACCGCGTGGGGGGCGCGGGAGACCCAGTACTTC. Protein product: CAWSTAWGARETQYF.

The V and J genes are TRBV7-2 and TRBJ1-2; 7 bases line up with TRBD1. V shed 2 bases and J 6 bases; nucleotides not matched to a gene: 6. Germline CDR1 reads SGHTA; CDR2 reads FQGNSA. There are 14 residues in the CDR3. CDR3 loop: CASSLSQGGNGYTF. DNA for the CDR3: TGTGCCAGCAGCTTATCTCAGGGGGGCAATGGCTACACCTTC.

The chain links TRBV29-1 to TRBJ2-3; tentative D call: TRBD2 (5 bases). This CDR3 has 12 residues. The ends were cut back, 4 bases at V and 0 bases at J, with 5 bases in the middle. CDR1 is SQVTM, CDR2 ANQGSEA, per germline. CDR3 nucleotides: TGCAGCGTTGGGACTAGCACAGATACGCAGTATTTT. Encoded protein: CSVGTSTDTQYF.

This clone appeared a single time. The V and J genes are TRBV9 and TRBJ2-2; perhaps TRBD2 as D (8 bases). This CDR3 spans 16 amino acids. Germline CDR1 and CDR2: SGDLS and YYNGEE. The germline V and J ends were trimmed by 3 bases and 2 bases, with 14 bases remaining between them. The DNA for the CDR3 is TGTGCCAGCAGCGCGGGGGGGACAGCCAACACCGGGGAGCTGTTTTTT. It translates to CASSAGGTANTGELFF. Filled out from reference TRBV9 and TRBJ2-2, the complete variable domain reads DSGVTQTPKHLITATGQRVTLRCSPRSGDLSVYWYQQSLDQGLQFLIQYYNGEERAKGNILERFSAQQFPDLHSELNLSSLELGDSALYFCASSAGGTANTGELFFGEGSRLTVL.

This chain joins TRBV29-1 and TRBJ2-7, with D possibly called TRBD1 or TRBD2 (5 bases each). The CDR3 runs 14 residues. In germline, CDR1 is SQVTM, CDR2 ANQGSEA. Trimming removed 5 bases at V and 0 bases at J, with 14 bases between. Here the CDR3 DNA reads TGCAGCGTTAGGAGAGAGGGGTTCTCCTACGAGCAGTACTTC. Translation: CSVRREGFSYEQYF.

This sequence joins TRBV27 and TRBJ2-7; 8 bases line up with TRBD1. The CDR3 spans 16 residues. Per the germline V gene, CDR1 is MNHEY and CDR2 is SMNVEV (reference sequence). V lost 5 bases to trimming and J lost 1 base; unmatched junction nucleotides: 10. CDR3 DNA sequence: TGTGCCAGCAGTCCTAGGGAGGACAGGGCGTCCTACGAGCAGTACTTC. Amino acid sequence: CASSPREDRASYEQYF.

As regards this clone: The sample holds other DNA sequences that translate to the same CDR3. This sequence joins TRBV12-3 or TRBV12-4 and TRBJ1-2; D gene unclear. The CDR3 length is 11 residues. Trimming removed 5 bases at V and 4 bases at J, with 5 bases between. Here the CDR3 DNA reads TGTGCCAGCAGTCGAGCCTATGGCTACACCTTC. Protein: CASSRAYGYTF.

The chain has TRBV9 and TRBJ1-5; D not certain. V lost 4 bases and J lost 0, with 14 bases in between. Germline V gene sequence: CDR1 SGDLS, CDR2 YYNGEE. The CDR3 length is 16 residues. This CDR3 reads CASSPKGRHSNQPQHF. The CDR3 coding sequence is TGTGCCAGCAGCCCCAAAGGACGCCATAGCAATCAGCCCCAGCATTTT.

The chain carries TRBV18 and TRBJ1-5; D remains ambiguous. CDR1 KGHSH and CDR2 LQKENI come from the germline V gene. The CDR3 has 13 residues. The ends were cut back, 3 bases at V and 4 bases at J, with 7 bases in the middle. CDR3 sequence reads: CASSPQENQPQHF. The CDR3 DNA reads TGTGCCAGCTCACCTCAGGAGAATCAGCCCCAGCATTTT.

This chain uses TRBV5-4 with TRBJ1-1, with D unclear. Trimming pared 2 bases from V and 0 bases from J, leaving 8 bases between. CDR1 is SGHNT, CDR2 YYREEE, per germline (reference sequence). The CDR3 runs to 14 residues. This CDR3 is CASSFIGMNTEAFF. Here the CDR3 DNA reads TGTGCCAGCAGCTTTATTGGGATGAACACTGAAGCTTTCTTT.

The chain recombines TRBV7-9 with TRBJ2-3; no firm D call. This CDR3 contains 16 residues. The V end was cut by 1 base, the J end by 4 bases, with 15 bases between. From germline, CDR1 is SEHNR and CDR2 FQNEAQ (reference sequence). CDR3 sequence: CASSLVRSAGPDTQYF. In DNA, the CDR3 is TGTGCCAGCAGCTTAGTTCGGAGCGCCGGCCCAGATACGCAGTATTTT.

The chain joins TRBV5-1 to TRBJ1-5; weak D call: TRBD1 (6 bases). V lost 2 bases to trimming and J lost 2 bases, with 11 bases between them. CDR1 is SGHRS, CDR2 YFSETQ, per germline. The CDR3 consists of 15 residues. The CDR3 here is CASSLGPGGNQPQHF. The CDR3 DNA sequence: TGCGCCAGCAGCTTAGGTCCAGGGGGCAATCAGCCCCAGCATTTT.

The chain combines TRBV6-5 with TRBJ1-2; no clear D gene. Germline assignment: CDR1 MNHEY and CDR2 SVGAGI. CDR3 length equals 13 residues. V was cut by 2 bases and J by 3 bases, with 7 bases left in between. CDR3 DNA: TGTGCCAGCAGTTACGTGCAGGACTATGGCTACACCTTC. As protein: CASSYVQDYGYTF.

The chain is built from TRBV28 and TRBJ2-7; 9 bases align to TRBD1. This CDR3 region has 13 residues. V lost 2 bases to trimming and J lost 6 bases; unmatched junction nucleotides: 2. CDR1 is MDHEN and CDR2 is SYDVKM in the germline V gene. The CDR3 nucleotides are TGTGCCAGCAGTTTAGGGACAGGGATCGAGCAGTACTTC. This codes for CASSLGTGIEQYF.

The CDR3 bases are TGTGCCAGCAGCCAAGATGAGGGGCTAGCGGGGGGTAATGAGCAGTTCTTC. Its protein is CASSQDEGLAGGNEQFF. The chain employs TRBV3-1 (or the pseudogene TRBV3-2) and TRBJ2-1, with 11 bases fitting TRBD2. The germline gives CDR1 LGHDT, CDR2 YNNKEL (reference sequence). This CDR3 is built from 17 residues. V was pared by 0 bases and J by 7 bases, with 8 bases of the junction left unmatched.

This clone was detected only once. CDR3 nucleotides: TGTGCCAGTAACTTTGGGGGCTCTGGCTACACCTTC. Its protein product is CASNFGGSGYTF. This chain uses TRBV19 with TRBJ1-2, with a tentative D call TRBD1 (6 bases). V gave up 7 bases and J gave up 7 bases, with 13 bases separating them. The CDR3 consists of 12 residues. Germline V lookup: CDR1 LNHDA, CDR2 SQIVND (reference sequence). Using reference TRBV19 and TRBJ1-2 for the parts outside the CDR3, the full variable domain is DGGITQSPKYLFRKEGQNVTLSCEQNLNHDAMYWYRQDPGQGLRLIYYSQIVNDFQKGDIAEGYSVSREKKESFPLTVTSAQKNPTAFYLCASNFGGSGYTFGSGTRLTVV.

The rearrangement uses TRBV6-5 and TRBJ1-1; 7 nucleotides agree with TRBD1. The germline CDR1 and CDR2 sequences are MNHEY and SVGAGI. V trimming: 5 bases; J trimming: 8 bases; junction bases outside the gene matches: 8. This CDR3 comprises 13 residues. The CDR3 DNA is TGTGCCAGCAGTCTTAATCGGGACAGCGAAGCTTTCTTT. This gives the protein CASSLNRDSEAFF.

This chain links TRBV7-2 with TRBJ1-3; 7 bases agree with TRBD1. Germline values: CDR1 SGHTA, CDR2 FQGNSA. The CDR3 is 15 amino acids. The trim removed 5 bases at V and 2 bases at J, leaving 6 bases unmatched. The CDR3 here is CASSQPTGAGNTIYF. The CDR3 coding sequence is TGTGCCAGCAGCCAACCTACAGGGGCTGGAAACACCATATATTTT.

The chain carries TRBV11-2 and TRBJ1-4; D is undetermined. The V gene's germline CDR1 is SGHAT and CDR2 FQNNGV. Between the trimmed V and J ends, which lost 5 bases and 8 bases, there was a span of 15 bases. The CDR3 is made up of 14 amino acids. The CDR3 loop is CASSLDLRGEKLFF. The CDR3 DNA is TGTGCCAGCAGCCTGGACCTCCGAGGAGAAAAACTGTTTTTT.

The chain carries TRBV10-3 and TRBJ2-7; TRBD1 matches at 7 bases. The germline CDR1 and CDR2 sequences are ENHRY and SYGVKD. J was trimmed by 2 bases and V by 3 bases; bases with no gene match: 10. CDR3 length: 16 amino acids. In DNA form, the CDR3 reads TGTGCCATCAGTGAACAAACAGGGGTTAGGCCCTACGAGCAGTACTTC. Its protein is CAISEQTGVRPYEQYF.

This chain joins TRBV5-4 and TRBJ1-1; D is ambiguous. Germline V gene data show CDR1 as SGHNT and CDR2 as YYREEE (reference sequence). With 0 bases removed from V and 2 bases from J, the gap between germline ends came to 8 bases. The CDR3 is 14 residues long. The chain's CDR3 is CASSLAGSNTEAFF. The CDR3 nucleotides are TGTGCCAGCAGCTTGGCAGGCTCTAACACTGAAGCTTTCTTT.

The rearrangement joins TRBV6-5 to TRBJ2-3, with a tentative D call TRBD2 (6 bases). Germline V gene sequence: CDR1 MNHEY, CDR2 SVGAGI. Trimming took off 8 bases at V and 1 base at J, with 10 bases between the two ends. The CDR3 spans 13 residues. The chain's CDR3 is CASRGGGTDTQYF. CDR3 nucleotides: TGTGCCAGCCGAGGCGGGGGCACAGATACGCAGTATTTT.

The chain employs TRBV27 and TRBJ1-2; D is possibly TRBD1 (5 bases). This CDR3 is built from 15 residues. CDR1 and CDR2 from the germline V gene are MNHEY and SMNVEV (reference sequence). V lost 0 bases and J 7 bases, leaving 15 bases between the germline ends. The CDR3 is CASSLSSRTRGGYTF. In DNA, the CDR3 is TGTGCCAGCAGTTTATCGAGTCGCACGAGGGGTGGCTACACCTTC.

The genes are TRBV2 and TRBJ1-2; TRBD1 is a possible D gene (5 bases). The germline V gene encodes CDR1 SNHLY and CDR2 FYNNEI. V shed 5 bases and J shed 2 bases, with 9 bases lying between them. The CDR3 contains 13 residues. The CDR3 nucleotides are TGTGCCAGCAGTCAAGGGGTGAACTATGGCTACACCTTC. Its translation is CASSQGVNYGYTF.

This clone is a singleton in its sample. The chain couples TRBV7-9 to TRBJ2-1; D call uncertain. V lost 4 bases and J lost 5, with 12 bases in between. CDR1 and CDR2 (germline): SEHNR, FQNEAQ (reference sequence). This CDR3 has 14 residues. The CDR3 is CASSWTLANNEQFF. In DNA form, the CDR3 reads TGTGCCAGCAGCTGGACGTTGGCTAACAATGAGCAGTTCTTC.